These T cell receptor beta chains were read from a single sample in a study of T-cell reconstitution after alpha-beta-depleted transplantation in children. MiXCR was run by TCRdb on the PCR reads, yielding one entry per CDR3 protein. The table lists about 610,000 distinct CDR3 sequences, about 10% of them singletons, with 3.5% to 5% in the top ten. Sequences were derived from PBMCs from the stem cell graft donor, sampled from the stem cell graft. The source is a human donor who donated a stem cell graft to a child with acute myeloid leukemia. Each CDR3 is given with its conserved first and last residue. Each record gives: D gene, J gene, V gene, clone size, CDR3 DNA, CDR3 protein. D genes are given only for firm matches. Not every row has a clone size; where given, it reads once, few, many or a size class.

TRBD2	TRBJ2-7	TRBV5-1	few	TGCGCCAGCAGCTCGACGGGACTAGCGGGCCCCTACGAGCAGTACTTC	CASSSTGLAGPYEQYF
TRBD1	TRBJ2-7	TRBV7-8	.	TGTGCCAGCAGCTTAATTTCGTACGGGACAGCCTCCTACGAGCAGTACTTC	CASSLISYGTASYEQYF
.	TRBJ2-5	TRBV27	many	TGTGCCAGCAGTTTAATCCGTCAAGAGACCCAGTACTTC	CASSLIRQETQYF
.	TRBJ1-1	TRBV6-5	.	TGTGCCAGCATTAGTGTAGGGGGGACTGAAGCTTTCTTT	CASISVGGTEAFF
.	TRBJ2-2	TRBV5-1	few	TGCGCCAGCAGCTTGGGTCAGATCACCGGGGAGCTGTTTTTT	CASSLGQITGELFF
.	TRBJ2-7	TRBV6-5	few	TGTGCCAGCAGCCTACCTAACCCTACCTACGAGCAGTACTTC	CASSLPNPTYEQYF
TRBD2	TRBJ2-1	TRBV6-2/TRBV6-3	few	TGTGCCAGCAGTTTACAGATTAGCGGGAGGGCCTCGGGGCAGTTCTTC	CASSLQISGRASGQFF
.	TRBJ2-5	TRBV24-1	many	TGTGCCACCAGCCAGGACAGTGTTTTGGAGACCCAGTACTTC	CATSQDSVLETQYF
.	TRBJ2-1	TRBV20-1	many	TGCAGTGCCCGAAGACCATCCAGGGGTGGTCAGGGTGAGCAGTTCTTC	CSARRPSRGGQGEQFF
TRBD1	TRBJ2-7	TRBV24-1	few	TGTGCCACCAGTGGGGCAACCGGGACAGGAGGGTACGAGCAGTACTTC	CATSGATGTGGYEQYF
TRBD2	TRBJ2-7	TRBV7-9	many	TGTGCCAGCAGCTCGACCCCGGGGGGGCTAGCTGCGGTCGAGCAGTACTTC	CASSSTPGGLAAVEQYF
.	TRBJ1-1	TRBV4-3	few	TGCGCCAGCAGCCAAGATTGGAGGGATCGGGCCACTGAAGCTTTCTTT	CASSQDWRDRATEAFF
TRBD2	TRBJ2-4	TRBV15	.	TGTGCCACCAGCAGAGATTCTCGGGAGGGAGGGGAGGACATTCAGTACTTC	CATSRDSREGGEDIQYF
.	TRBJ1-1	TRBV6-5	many	TGTGCCAGCAGACCCCCACTTGGGGCTGAAGCTTTCTTT	CASRPPLGAEAFF
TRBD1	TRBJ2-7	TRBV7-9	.	TGTGCCAGCAGCCCACTTGACAGGGGAAACTCCTACGAGCAGTACTTC	CASSPLDRGNSYEQYF
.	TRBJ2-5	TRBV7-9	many	TGTGCCAGCAGCACCCTCGGGGAGACCCAGTACTTC	CASSTLGETQYF
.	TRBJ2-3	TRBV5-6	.	TGTGCCAGCAGCTTGTATGGACCGGGACGCAAACAAGATACGCAGTATTTT	CASSLYGPGRKQDTQYF
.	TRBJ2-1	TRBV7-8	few	TGTGCCAGCAGCCCCCTCGGGCGGTGGGGGTTCAATGAGCAGTTCTTC	CASSPLGRWGFNEQFF
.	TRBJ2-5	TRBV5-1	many	TGCGCCAGCAGCTTGGGTCAAGAGACCCAGTACTTC	CASSLGQETQYF
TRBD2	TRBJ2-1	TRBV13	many	TGTGCCAGCAGCTTAGTTAGCGGGAGGATGAACAATGAGCAGTTCTTC	CASSLVSGRMNNEQFF
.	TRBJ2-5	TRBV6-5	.	TGTGCCAGCAGTTATACACGGTGGGGAGAGACCCAGTACTTC	CASSYTRWGETQYF
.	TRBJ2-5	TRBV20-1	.	TGCAGTGCGCCCGACTACCAAGAGACCCAGTACTTC	CSAPDYQETQYF
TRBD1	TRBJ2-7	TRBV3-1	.	TGTGCCAGCAGCAGTCGGGACAGTCGGGCCATCTACGAGCAGTACTTC	CASSSRDSRAIYEQYF
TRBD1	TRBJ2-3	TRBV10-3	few	TGTGCCATCAGTGAGGGGACAGGGGGTTCAGATACGCAGTATTTT	CAISEGTGGSDTQYF
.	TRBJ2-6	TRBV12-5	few	TGTGCTAGTGGTTTAAGTGGGGCCAACGTCCTGACTTTC	CASGLSGANVLTF
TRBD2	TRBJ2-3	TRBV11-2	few	TGTGCCAGCAGCTTGACTAGCGGGAGGATTGTTACTAGCACAGATACGCAGTATTTT	CASSLTSGRIVTSTDTQYF
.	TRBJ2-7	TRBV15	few	TGTGCCACCAGCAGGGTTGGGGACCTCTCCTACGAGCAGTACTTC	CATSRVGDLSYEQYF
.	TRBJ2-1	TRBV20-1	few	TGCAGTGCCAGGATGAGAGATGAGCAGTTCTTC	CSARMRDEQFF
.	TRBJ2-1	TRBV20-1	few	TGCAGTCCCATCAGGGGGGTCTACAATGAGCAGTTCTTC	CSPIRGVYNEQFF
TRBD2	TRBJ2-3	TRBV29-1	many	TGCAGCGTTGCTAGGACTAGCGGGAGGGCCGATACGCAGTATTTT	CSVARTSGRADTQYF
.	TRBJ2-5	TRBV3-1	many	TGTGCCAGCAGCCATCCCCCCCGAAGGGAGACCCAGTACTTC	CASSHPPRRETQYF
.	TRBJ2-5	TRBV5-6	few	TGTGCCAGCAGCTTGGAGGGAGTAAGGACCCAGTACTTC	CASSLEGVRTQYF
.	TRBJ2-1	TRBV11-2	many	TGTGCCAGCTCGGTTACGGGCAGCTACAATGAGCAGTTCTTC	CASSVTGSYNEQFF
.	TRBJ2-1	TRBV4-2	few	TGTGCCAGCAGCCAAGATCCCGTTGGCGGGATCAGCTTATCCTACAATGAGCAGTTCTTC	CASSQDPVGGISLSYNEQFF
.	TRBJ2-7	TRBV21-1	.	TGTGCCAGCAGCAAGCGGGAGACCTACGAGCAGTACTTC	CASSKRETYEQYF
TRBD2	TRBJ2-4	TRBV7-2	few	TGTGCCAGCAGCCCACCCGGGACTACGAGGAACATTCAGTACTTC	CASSPPGTTRNIQYF
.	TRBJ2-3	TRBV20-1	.	TGCAGTGCTACTAGGGATACGCAGTATTTT	CSATRDTQYF
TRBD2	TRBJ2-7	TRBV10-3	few	TGTGCCATCAGTGATTCAACTAGCGGGACCCCCGGGGAGCAGTACTTC	CAISDSTSGTPGEQYF
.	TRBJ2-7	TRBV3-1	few	TGTGCCAGCAGCCAAGGGCCACCGGGCACCTACGAGCAGTACTTC	CASSQGPPGTYEQYF
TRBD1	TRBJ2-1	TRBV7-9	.	TGTGCCAGCAGCCCCGACAGGGTGCCCTACAATGAGCAGTTCTTC	CASSPDRVPYNEQFF
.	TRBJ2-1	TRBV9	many	TGTGCCAGCAGCCAACGCCCCGGGGGGCATCGTTTGAATGAGCAGTTCTTC	CASSQRPGGHRLNEQFF
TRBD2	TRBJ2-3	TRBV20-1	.	TGCAGTGCTAGAGCCCCCCGTGGGGGGGGCACAGATACGCAGTATTTT	CSARAPRGGGTDTQYF